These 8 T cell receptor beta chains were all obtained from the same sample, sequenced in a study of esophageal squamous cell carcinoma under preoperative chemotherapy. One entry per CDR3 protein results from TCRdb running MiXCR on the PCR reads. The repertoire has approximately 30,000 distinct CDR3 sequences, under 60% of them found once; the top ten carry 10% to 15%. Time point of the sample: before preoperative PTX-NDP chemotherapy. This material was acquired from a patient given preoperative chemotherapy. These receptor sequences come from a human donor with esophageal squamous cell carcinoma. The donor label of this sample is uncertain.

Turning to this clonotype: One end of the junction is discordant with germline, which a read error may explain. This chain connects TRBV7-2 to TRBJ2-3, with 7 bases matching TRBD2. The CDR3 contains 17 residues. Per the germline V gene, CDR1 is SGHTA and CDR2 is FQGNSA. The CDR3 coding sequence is TGTGCCAGCAGCAAGACGATAGCGGCCGGGAGGAAAGAGACGCAGTACTTT. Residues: CASSKTIAAGRKETQYF.

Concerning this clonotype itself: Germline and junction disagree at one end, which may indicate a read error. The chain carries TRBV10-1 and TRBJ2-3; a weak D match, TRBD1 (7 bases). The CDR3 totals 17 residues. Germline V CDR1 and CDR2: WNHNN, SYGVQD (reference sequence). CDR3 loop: CASSESASRQGRETQYF. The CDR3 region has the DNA TGCGCCAGCAGTGAGTCGGCCTCGCGACAGGGCCGGGAGACCCAGTACTTT.

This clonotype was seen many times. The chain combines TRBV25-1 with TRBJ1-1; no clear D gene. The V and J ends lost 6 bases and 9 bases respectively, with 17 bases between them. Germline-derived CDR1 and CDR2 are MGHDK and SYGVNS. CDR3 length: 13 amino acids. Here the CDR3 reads CASSLPDWPKAFF. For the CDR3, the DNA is TGTGCCAGCAGCCTTCCGGACTGGCCGAAAGCTTTCTTT.

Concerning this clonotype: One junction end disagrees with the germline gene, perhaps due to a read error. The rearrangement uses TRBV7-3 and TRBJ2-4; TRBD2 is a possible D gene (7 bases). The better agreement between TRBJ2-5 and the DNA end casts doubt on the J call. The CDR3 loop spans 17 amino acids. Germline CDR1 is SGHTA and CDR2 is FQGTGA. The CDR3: CASSLVPGGRDQKTQYF. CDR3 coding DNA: TGTGCCAGCAGCTTGGTGCCGGGGGGCCGTGACCAAAAGACCCAGTACTTC.

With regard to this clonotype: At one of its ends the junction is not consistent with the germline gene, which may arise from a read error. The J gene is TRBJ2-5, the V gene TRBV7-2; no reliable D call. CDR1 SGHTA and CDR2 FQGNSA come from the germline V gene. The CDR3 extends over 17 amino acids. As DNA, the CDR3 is TGTGCCAGCAGCTTAGTGAGGTTGGGCCGTGAGCAAGATACCCAGTACTTT. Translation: CASSLVRLGREQDTQYF. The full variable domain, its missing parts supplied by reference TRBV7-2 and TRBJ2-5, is GAGVSQSPSNKVTEKGKDVELRCDPISGHTALYWYRQSLGQGLEFLIYFQGNSAPDKSGLPSDRFSAERTGGSVSTLTIQRTQQEDSAVYLCASSLVRLGREQDTQYFGPGTRLLVL.

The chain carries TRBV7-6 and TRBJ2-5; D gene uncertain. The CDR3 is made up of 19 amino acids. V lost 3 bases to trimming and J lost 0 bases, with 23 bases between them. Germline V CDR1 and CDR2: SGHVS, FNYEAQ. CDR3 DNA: TGTGCCAGCAGCTTGGATCCGGGCATCGGCGGCGGAGACCAAGAGACCCAGTACTTC. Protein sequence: CASSLDPGIGGGDQETQYF.

CDR3 DNA sequence: TGTGCCAGTACCCTGGTCGGGGCAGATACGCAGTATTTT. Protein product: CASTLVGADTQYF. This chain links TRBV19 with TRBJ2-3, with D possibly TRBD2 on 5 matching bases. V shed 7 bases and J shed 4 bases, with 12 bases lying between them. This CDR3 region has 13 residues. Germline V gene sequence: CDR1 LNHDA, CDR2 SQIVND (reference sequence). Full variable domain (missing parts from reference TRBV19 and TRBJ2-3): DGGITQSPKYLFRKEGQNVTLSCEQNLNHDAMYWYRQDPGQGLRLIYYSQIVNDFQKGDIAEGYSVSREKKESFPLTVTSAQKNPTAFYLCASTLVGADTQYFGPGTRLTVL.

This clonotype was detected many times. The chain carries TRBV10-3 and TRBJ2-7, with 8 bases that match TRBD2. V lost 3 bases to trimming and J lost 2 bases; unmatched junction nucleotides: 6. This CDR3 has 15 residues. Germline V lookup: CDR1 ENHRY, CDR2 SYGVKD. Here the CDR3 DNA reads TGTGCCATCAGTGATGGAACTAGCGGAACCTACGAGCAGTACTTC. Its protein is CAISDGTSGTYEQYF.